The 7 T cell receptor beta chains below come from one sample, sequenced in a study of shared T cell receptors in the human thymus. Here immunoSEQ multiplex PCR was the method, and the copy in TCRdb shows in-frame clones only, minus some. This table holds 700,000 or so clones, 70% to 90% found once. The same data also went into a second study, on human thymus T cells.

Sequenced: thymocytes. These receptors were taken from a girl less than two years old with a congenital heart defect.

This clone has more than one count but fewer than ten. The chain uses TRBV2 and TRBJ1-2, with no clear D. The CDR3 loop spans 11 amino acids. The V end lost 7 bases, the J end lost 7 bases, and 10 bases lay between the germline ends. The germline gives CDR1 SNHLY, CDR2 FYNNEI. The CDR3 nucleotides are TGTGCCAGCATCTACCGGGGTGGCTACACCTTC. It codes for CASIYRGGYTF.

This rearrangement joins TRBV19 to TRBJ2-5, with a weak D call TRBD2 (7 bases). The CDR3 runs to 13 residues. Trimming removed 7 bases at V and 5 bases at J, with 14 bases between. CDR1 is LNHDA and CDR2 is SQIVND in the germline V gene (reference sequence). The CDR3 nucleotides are TGTGCCAGTATCGGGGGGCTAGGGGAGACCCAGTACTTC. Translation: CASIGGLGETQYF. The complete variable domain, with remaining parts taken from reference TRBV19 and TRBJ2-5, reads DGGITQSPKYLFRKEGQNVTLSCEQNLNHDAMYWYRQDPGQGLRLIYYSQIVNDFQKGDIAEGYSVSREKKESFPLTVTSAQKNPTAFYLCASIGGLGETQYFGPGTRLLVL.

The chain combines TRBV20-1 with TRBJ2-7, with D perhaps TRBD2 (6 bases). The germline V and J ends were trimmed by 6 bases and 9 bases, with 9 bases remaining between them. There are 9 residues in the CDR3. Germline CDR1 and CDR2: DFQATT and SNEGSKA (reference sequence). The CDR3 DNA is TGCAGTGCCGGGGGTAGGCAGTACTTC. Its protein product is CSAGGRQYF.

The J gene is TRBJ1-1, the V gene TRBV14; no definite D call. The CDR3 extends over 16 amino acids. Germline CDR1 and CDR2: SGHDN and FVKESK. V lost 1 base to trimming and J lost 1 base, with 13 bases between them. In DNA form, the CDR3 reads TGTGCCAGCAGCCAAGGGGTTCGGACTGAGAACACTGAAGCTTTCTTT. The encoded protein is CASSQGVRTENTEAFF.

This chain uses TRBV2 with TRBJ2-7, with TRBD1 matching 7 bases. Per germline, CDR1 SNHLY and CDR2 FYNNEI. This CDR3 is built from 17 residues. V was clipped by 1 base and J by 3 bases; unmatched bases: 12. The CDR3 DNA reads TGTGCCAGCAGTGAAGGGGTCCCGACAGGGTTCGTCTACGAGCAGTACTTC. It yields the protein CASSEGVPTGFVYEQYF.

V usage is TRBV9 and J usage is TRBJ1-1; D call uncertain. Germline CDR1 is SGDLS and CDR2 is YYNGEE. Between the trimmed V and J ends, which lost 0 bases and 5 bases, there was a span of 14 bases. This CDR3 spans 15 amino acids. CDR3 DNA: TGTGCCAGCAGCGTAGCTTCCCGGTACGGGACTGAAGCTTTCTTT. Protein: CASSVASRYGTEAFF.

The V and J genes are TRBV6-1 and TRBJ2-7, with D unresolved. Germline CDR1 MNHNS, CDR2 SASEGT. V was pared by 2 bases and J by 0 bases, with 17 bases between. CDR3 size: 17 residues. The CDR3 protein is CASSERSTEISSYEQYF. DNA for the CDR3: TGTGCCAGCAGTGAACGGTCGACGGAGATAAGCTCCTACGAGCAGTACTTC.